The rows below give T cell receptor beta chains drawn from one sample of a study of T cells in Graves' hyperthyroidism and ophthalmopathy. TCRdb called the multiplex PCR reads again in MiXCR, with one record for every CDR3 protein. The sample yields under 800,000 distinct CDR3 sequences, 14% seen once. Material: blood. The receptors here all came from a woman between 18 and 30 years old with Graves' hyperthyroidism. CDR3s include the opening cysteine and the closing phenylalanine or tryptophan. The order of the fields is D gene, J gene, V gene, clone size, CDR3 length, CDR3 DNA, CDR3 protein. The D gene is left open where the match is weak. Size is stated for part of the rows, as once, few or many counts, or as a class when the clone is expanded.

D gene: -; J gene: TRBJ1-2; V gene: TRBV4-1; clone size: -; CDR3 length: 15; CDR3 DNA: TGCGCCAGCAGCCAAGACGGAGGATCTAACTATGGCTACACCTTC; CDR3 protein: CASSQDGGSNYGYTF
D gene: TRBD2; J gene: TRBJ2-7; V gene: TRBV19; clone size: -; CDR3 length: 14; CDR3 DNA: TGTGCCAGTAGTATAGTAGCGGGCATGGGCGAGCCGTACTTC; CDR3 protein: CASSIVAGMGEPYF
D gene: -; J gene: TRBJ2-7; V gene: TRBV20-1; clone size: many; CDR3 length: 13; CDR3 DNA: TGCAGTGCTGGGCCTAGTTTTGGCTACGAGCAGTACTTC; CDR3 protein: CSAGPSFGYEQYF
D gene: -; J gene: TRBJ2-3; V gene: TRBV6-1; clone size: few; CDR3 length: 16; CDR3 DNA: TGTGCCAGCAGGCTTCATTTAGGATCCCCCACAGATACGCAGTATTTT; CDR3 protein: CASRLHLGSPTDTQYF
D gene: TRBD2; J gene: TRBJ2-7; V gene: TRBV7-2; clone size: many; CDR3 length: 14; CDR3 DNA: TGTGCCAGCAGCTTCTTCGGGGGGGGCTACGAGCAGTACTTC; CDR3 protein: CASSFFGGGYEQYF
D gene: -; J gene: TRBJ2-2; V gene: TRBV12-3/TRBV12-4; clone size: many; CDR3 length: 13; CDR3 DNA: TGTGCCAGCAGTGAGGAGAACACCGGGGAGCTGTTTTTT; CDR3 protein: CASSEENTGELFF
D gene: -; J gene: TRBJ2-5; V gene: TRBV28; clone size: many; CDR3 length: 13; CDR3 DNA: TGTGCCAGCAGTATCCCTTCCCCAGGGACCCAGTACTTC; CDR3 protein: CASSIPSPGTQYF
D gene: -; J gene: TRBJ2-6; V gene: TRBV29-1; clone size: -; CDR3 length: 17; CDR3 DNA: TGCAGCGTGAGGGGGAGCAGGACCTACTCTGGGGCCAACGTCCTGACTTTC; CDR3 protein: CSVRGSRTYSGANVLTF
D gene: -; J gene: TRBJ2-3; V gene: TRBV24-1; clone size: few; CDR3 length: 17; CDR3 DNA: TGTGCCACCAGTGATTCGGGGCAGGGACGGGGCACAGATACGCAGTATTTT; CDR3 protein: CATSDSGQGRGTDTQYF
D gene: TRBD1; J gene: TRBJ1-2; V gene: TRBV6-5; clone size: -; CDR3 length: 15; CDR3 DNA: TGTGCCAGCAGTTTTACCAGGGGGGAAAGGGATGGCTACACCTTC; CDR3 protein: CASSFTRGERDGYTF
D gene: -; J gene: TRBJ1-2; V gene: TRBV3-1; clone size: many; CDR3 length: 14; CDR3 DNA: TGTGCCAGCAGCCAACAGGGCACTAACTATGGCTACACCTTC; CDR3 protein: CASSQQGTNYGYTF